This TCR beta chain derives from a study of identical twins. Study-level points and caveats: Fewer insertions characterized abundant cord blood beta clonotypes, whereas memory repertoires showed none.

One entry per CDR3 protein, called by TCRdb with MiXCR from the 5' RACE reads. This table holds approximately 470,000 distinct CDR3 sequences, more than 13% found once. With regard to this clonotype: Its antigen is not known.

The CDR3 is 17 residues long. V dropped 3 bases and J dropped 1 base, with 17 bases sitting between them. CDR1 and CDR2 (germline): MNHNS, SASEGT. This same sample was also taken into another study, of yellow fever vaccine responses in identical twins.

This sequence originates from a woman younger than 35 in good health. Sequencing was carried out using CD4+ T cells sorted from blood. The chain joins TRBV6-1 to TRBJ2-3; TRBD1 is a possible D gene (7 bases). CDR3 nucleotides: TGTGCCAGCAGTGACCTTCGGGCGGGACAGCGCACAGATACGCAGTATTTT. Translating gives CASSDLRAGQRTDTQYF.